This T cell receptor (beta chain) was profiled in a study of blood T cell repertoires in COVID-19. This clone has just one count. Generated by immunoSEQ multiplex PCR, the TCRdb table keeps only in-frame clones and is missing some. The top ten hold approximately 10% of the sample, which has a few hundred thousand clones, approximately 83% seen once. V was trimmed by 5 bases and J by 2 bases, leaving 6 bases between them. The CDR3 length is 12 residues. Looked up from germline, CDR1 is MNHNY and CDR2 is SVGAGI (reference sequence). Sequencing was carried out using peripheral blood. This rearrangement joins TRBV6-6 to TRBJ1-2; no clear D gene. The TCR sequence derives from a woman in her 70s with acute or convalescent COVID-19. CDR3 in amino acids: CASSPRNYGYTF. The CDR3 bases are TGTGCCAGCAGTCCACGGAACTATGGCTACACCTTC.